This note documents a single TCR beta chain sequence. This sample is part of a study of CD8 T cells in Susac syndrome. Across the study: Patients with Susac syndrome were, at the time of blood collection, therapy-naive, maintained on corticosteroids, or maintained on intravenous immunoglobulin alone.

Random hexamers served to reverse transcribe roughly 0.5 to 1 ug RNA. A single record per CDR3 protein comes from TCRdb applying MiXCR to the immunoSEQ multiplex PCR reads. This table holds some 210,000 distinct CDR3 sequences, about 95% found once. V gave up 3 bases and J gave up 2 bases, with 11 bases separating them. In germline, CDR1 is GTSNPN, CDR2 SVGIG (reference sequence). The CDR3 contains 14 residues. J is TRBJ1-5 and V is TRBV30, with a possible D match to TRBD1 (6 bases). The sequence was obtained from a human donor with Susac syndrome. Sequencing was performed on CD4+ T cells from PBMCs. In DNA form, the CDR3 reads TGTGCCTGGAGAAGGGGGTCGGGCAATCAGCCCCAGCATTTT. Protein: CAWRRGSGNQPQHF.